This TCR beta chain is from a study of blood T cell repertoires in COVID-19. Study context: The United States, Italy and Spain provided the acute and convalescent COVID-19 samples. In each case, the material was cDNA or gDNA derived from T cells, B-cell-depleted T cells, or PBMCs.

The V gene lost 5 bases and the J gene lost 6 bases, with 19 bases spanning the gap. The CDR3 is 16 residues long. Looked up from germline, CDR1 is SGHTA and CDR2 is FQGNSA. As originally analysed: By means of reference gene primer amplification, nucleated cell counts were estimated. Repertoires were generated with immunoSEQ multiplex PCR, while TCRdb's copy carries only in-frame clones and drops some. D and trimming were read from the DNA, whereas the V and J calls and clone size are those reported in that table. The table includes around 110,000 clones, 84% detected once. This sequence joins TRBV7-2 and TRBJ1-4, with D hard to call. Sample: peripheral blood. This receptor was identified in a human donor in a cohort sampled during active COVID-19. In DNA, the CDR3 is TGTGCCAGCAGCCCTGGCCCTGCGGTTGGATATGAAAAACTGTTTTTT. Translated, it gives CASSPGPAVGYEKLFF.